This entry lists 23 T cell receptor beta chains sequenced from one sample in a study of monozygotic twins with inflammatory bowel disease. TCRdb reprocessed the 5' RACE reads and stores each CDR3 protein as one record, lacking DNA. Its listing shows fewer than 450,000 distinct CDR3 sequences. The sequencing input was blood. The source of these receptors is a human donor with ulcerative colitis or Crohn's disease, or a healthy co-twin of an affected twin (not recorded which).

V is TRBV24-1 and J is TRBJ2-3. CDR1 is KGHDR, CDR2 SFDVKD, per germline. This CDR3 region has 12 residues. This CDR3 is CATSDFRGTQYF.

J is TRBJ2-6 and V is TRBV27. Germline CDR1 is MNHEY and CDR2 is SMNVEV (reference sequence). This CDR3 comprises 15 residues. CDR3 sequence reads: CASSWIGSGANVLTF.

V gene TRBV9 combines with J gene TRBJ2-7; the TCRdb call, TRBD1, lacks DNA for checking. The germline V gene has CDR1 SGDLS and CDR2 YYNGEE. The CDR3 has 16 residues. CDR3: CASSPLGQGAIYEQYF. Variable domain in full (rest from reference TRBV9 and TRBJ2-7): DSGVTQTPKHLITATGQRVTLRCSPRSGDLSVYWYQQSLDQGLQFLIQYYNGEERAKGNILERFSAQQFPDLHSELNLSSLELGDSALYFCASSPLGQGAIYEQYFGPGTRLTVT.

The chain links TRBV29-1 to TRBJ2-7; TCRdb's D call of TRBD1 is untestable without DNA. This CDR3 has 15 amino acids. The V gene's germline CDR1 is SQVTM and CDR2 ANQGSEA. The CDR3 region is CSVEGPGATSYEQYF.

The V call is TRBV9, the J call TRBJ2-1; no DNA is available, so the TRBD1 call from TCRdb remains unchecked. The CDR3 is made up of 16 amino acids. Per the germline V gene, CDR1 is SGDLS and CDR2 is YYNGEE. The CDR3 loop reads CASSPRLGGWNNEQFF.

V and J are TRBV29-1 and TRBJ2-2. The CDR3 contains 13 residues. The V gene's germline CDR1 is SQVTM and CDR2 ANQGSEA. The CDR3 region is CSVGGGNTGELFF.

V is TRBV20-1 and J is TRBJ1-4; the D call of TRBD1 rests on TCRdb alone, since no DNA is present to check it. The CDR3 covers 15 residues. Germline-derived CDR1 and CDR2 are DFQATT and SNEGSKA (reference sequence). CDR3 amino acids: CSVRPGGGLLEKLFF.

This CDR3 is CASSLKPGVRQETQYF. The chain uses TRBV7-6 and TRBJ2-5; as DNA is missing, the TRBD1 call by TCRdb cannot be tested. Germline assignment: CDR1 SGHVS and CDR2 FNYEAQ. This CDR3 comprises 16 residues.

The genes are TRBV3-1 and TRBJ1-5; absent DNA, TCRdb's TRBD1 call cannot be checked. The CDR3 covers 13 residues. Looked up from germline, CDR1 is LGHDT and CDR2 is YNNKEL (reference sequence). The CDR3 reads CASSPDMEQPQHF.

The rearrangement joins TRBV20-1 to TRBJ2-3; TCRdb names TRBD1, which stays unverified in the absence of DNA. Germline assignment: CDR1 DFQATT and CDR2 SNEGSKA (reference sequence). This CDR3 is 14 amino acids long. The CDR3 loop reads CSARMARGSDTQYF.

The chain combines TRBV12-3 or TRBV12-4 with TRBJ2-1; TCRdb's assignment of TRBD1 cannot be checked, as there is no DNA. The CDR3 extends over 15 amino acids. CDR3 in amino acids: CASLGQGSSYNEQFF.

This sequence joins TRBV7-9 and TRBJ1-2. The V gene's germline CDR1 is SEHNR and CDR2 FQNEAQ (reference sequence). CDR3 length equals 14 residues. The CDR3 loop is CASSLAGTNYGYTF.

This chain joins TRBV7-9 and TRBJ2-3. The CDR3 spans 14 residues. Per germline, CDR1 SEHNR and CDR2 FQNEAQ (reference sequence). The CDR3: CASSPGTSADTQYF.

The V call is TRBV10-3, the J call TRBJ2-2. In germline, CDR1 is ENHRY, CDR2 SYGVKD. There are 12 residues in the CDR3. CDR3 residues: CATRPNTGELFF.

The chain uses TRBV9 and TRBJ2-5; TCRdb outputs TRBD2, but without DNA this stays unchecked. Germline assignment: CDR1 SGDLS and CDR2 YYNGEE. This CDR3 contains 17 residues. CDR3 loop: CASSAGDKLLPGETQYF.

This chain joins TRBV7-2 and TRBJ2-3; the TCRdb call, TRBD2, lacks DNA for checking. The length of the CDR3 is 15 residues. Germline V gene data show CDR1 as SGHTA and CDR2 as FQGNSA. The chain's CDR3 is CASSRISSGTDTQYF.

This chain uses TRBV7-9 with TRBJ2-1; the TCRdb call, TRBD2, lacks DNA for checking. The germline V gene has CDR1 SEHNR and CDR2 FQNEAQ (reference sequence). This CDR3 has 15 amino acids. The CDR3 is CASSLWAGGPCEQFF.

The gene calls are TRBV6-6 and TRBJ2-5; TCRdb's D call of TRBD2 is untestable without DNA. The CDR3 has 14 residues. Germline values: CDR1 MNHNY, CDR2 SVGAGI (reference sequence). The CDR3: CASSRKLVQETQYF.

The rearrangement joins TRBV7-6 to TRBJ2-7; TCRdb selects TRBD1, and the lack of DNA leaves this call unchecked. The CDR3 sequence is 15 residues long. CDR1 and CDR2 from the germline V gene are SGHVS and FNYEAQ. The CDR3 loop reads CASSRADGSSYEQYF.

The V gene is TRBV6-5, the J gene TRBJ2-7. Germline CDR1 is MNHEY and CDR2 is SVGAGI. The CDR3 extends over 13 amino acids. The CDR3 loop reads CASSYSYEDEQYF.

V and J are TRBV7-7 and TRBJ2-7; the D call from TCRdb, TRBD1, cannot be confirmed without DNA. Germline V gives CDR1 SSHAT, CDR2 FNYEAQ (reference sequence). The CDR3 extends over 14 amino acids. The CDR3 region is CASSLTGNFHEQYF.

This chain uses TRBV24-1 with TRBJ2-3; TCRdb indicates TRBD1, and absent DNA this call remains unverified. The CDR3 runs 14 residues. Looked up from germline, CDR1 is KGHDR and CDR2 is SFDVKD. CDR3 region: CATSDPPLADTQYF.

The chain recombines TRBV2 with TRBJ2-1; the D call from TCRdb, TRBD2, cannot be confirmed without DNA. CDR1 is SNHLY, CDR2 FYNNEI, per germline. This CDR3 contains 16 residues. This chain's CDR3 is CASTMGLAAYSNEQFF. Combining the CDR3 with reference TRBV2 and TRBJ2-1 gives the whole variable domain EPEVTQTPSHQVTQMGQEVILRCVPISNHLYFYWYRQILGQKVEFLVSFYNNEISEKSEIFDDQFSVERPDGSNFTLKIRSTKLEDSAMYFCASTMGLAAYSNEQFFGPGTRLTVL.